This paragraph covers one T cell receptor beta chain sequence. The data belong to a study of pediatric ulcerative colitis. As for the study in general: Ulcerative colitis patients had pancolitis or left-sided colitis, with confirming histology.

During colonoscopy, one to two rectal pinch biopsies were collected. Trimming removed 5 bases at V and 2 bases at J, with 15 bases between. Germline CDR1 MNHNS, CDR2 SASEGT. The CDR3 covers 15 residues. Generated by immunoSEQ multiplex PCR, the TCRdb table keeps only in-frame clones and is missing some. The sample gives about 15,000 clones, roughly 74% of which show up once; 3.4% is in the top ten. This TCR was sampled from a girl aged 10-17 years with moderate ulcerative colitis. The sample consisted of gut tissue. This sequence joins TRBV6-1 and TRBJ1-2; D is unresolved. CDR3 nucleotide sequence: TGTGCCAGCAGTAAAGAGAACTTGCGAAACTATGGCTACACCTTC. This sequence encodes CASSKENLRNYGYTF.